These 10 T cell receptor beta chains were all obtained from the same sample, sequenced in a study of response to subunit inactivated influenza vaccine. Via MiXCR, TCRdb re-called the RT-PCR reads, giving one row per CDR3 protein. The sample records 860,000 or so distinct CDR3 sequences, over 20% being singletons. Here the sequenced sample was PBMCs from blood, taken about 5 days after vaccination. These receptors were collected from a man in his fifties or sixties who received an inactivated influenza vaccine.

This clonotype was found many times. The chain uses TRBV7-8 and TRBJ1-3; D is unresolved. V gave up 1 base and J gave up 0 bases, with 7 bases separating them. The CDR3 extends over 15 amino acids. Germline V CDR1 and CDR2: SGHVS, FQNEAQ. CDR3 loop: CASSLGPFSGNTIYF. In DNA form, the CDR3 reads TGTGCCAGCAGCTTAGGGCCGTTCTCTGGAAACACCATATATTTT. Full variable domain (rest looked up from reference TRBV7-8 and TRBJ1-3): GAGVSQSPRYKVAKRGQDVALRCDPISGHVSLFWYQQALGQGPEFLTYFQNEAQLDKSGLPSDRFFAERPEGSVSTLKIQRTQQEDSAVYLCASSLGPFSGNTIYFGEGSWLTVV.

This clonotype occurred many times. CDR3 amino acids: CSARDPLAGGGSEQYF. In DNA form, the CDR3 reads TGCAGTGCTAGAGATCCCCTAGCGGGAGGGGGTAGCGAGCAGTACTTC. V usage is TRBV20-1 and J usage is TRBJ2-7; 12 bases match TRBD2. The CDR3 runs to 16 residues. Trimming took 0 bases from V and 6 from J; bases not matched to a gene: 9. Germline values: CDR1 DFQATT, CDR2 SNEGSKA (reference sequence).

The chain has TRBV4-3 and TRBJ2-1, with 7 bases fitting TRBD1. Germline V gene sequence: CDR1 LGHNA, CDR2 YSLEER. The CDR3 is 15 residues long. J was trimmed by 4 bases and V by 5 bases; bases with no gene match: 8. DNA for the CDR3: TGCGCCAGCAGCTCTAACAGGGGATCTTACAATGAGCAGTTCTTC. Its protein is CASSSNRGSYNEQFF.

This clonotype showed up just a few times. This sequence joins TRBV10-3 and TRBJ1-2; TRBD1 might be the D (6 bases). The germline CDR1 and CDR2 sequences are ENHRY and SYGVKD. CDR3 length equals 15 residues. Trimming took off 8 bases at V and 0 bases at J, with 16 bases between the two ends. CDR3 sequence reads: CAISSLTGTNYGYTF. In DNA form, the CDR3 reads TGTGCCATCTCCTCTTTGACAGGAACTAACTATGGCTACACCTTC.

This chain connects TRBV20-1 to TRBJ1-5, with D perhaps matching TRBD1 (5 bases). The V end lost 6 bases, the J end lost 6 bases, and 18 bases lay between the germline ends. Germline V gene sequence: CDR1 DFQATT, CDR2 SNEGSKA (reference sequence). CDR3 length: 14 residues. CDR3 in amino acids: CSATGGTARQPQHF. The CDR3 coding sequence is TGCAGTGCAACGGGCGGGACGGCCCGTCAGCCCCAGCATTTT.

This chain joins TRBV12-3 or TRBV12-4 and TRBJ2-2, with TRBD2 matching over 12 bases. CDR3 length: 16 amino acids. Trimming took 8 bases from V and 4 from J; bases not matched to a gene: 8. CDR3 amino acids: CASVSGLAGSTGELFF. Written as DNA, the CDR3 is TGTGCCAGCGTTTCCGGACTAGCGGGAAGCACCGGGGAGCTGTTTTTT.

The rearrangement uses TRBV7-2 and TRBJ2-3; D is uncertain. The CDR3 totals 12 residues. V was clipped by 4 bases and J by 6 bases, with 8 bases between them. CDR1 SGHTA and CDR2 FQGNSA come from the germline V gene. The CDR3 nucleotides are TGTGCCAGCAGCTCTTATCTGGATACGCAGTATTTT. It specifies CASSSYLDTQYF.

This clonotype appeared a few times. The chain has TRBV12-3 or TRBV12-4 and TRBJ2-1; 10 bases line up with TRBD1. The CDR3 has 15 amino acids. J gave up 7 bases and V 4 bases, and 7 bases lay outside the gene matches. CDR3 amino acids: CASSSDRGKGNEQFF. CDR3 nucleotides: TGTGCCAGCAGTTCGGACAGGGGGAAGGGGAATGAGCAGTTCTTC.

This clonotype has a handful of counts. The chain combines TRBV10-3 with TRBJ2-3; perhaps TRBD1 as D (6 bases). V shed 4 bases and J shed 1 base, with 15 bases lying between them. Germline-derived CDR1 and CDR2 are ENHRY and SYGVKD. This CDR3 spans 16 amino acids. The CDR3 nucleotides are TGTGCCATCAGTGCCCTTCGGGACACCCGCACAGATACGCAGTATTTT. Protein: CAISALRDTRTDTQYF.

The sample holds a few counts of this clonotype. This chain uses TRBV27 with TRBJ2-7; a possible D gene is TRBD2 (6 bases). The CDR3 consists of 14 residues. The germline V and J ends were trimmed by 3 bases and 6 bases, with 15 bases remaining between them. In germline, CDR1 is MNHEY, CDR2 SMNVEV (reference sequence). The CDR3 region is CASSFLGATSEQYF. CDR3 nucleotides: TGTGCCAGCAGTTTCCTAGGGGCGACTAGCGAGCAGTACTTC.